Shown below are 15 T cell receptor beta chains from a single sample sequenced in a study of shared clonotypes between healthy human individuals. Measured with immunoSEQ multiplex PCR; TCRdb has only the in-frame clones, and not every one. The sample contains 1.5 million to 2.5 million clones, roughly 94% of which appear only once. In the naive CD8 group, cells lacked CD45RO and were positively selected for CCR7, so terminally differentiated effector memory CD45RA+ cells were left out. Input material: naive CD8+ T cells sorted from blood. The receptor set was obtained from a man aged 18 to 30 in good health.

Comments on this clone: Other DNA sequences in this specimen translate into the identical CDR3. The chain employs TRBV27 and TRBJ1-2; D is uncertain. The germline gives CDR1 MNHEY, CDR2 SMNVEV (reference sequence). V lost 2 bases and J lost 7, with 11 bases in between. CDR3 size: 13 residues. The DNA for the CDR3 is TGTGCCAGCAGTTTAGGCTCGGGGAGTGGCTACACCTTC. Its protein product is CASSLGSGSGYTF.

This sequence joins TRBV5-3 and TRBJ2-7; 7 nucleotides agree with TRBD2. TRBV5-3 is given ORF status, its function remaining uncertain. The trim removed 2 bases at V and 6 bases at J, leaving 11 bases unmatched. The CDR3 is 15 amino acids. The CDR3: CARSFPAGERSEQYF. For the CDR3, the DNA is TGTGCCAGAAGCTTCCCGGCGGGAGAACGGAGCGAGCAGTACTTC.

V is TRBV27 and J is TRBJ1-2; the match to TRBD1 covers 7 bases. The V gene end was trimmed by 5 bases and the J gene end by 4 bases; junction bases not matched to a gene: 4. CDR3 length: 13 residues. Germline assignment: CDR1 MNHEY and CDR2 SMNVEV (reference sequence). CDR3 loop: CASSPDRSYGYTF. The CDR3 DNA follows: TGTGCCAGCAGTCCGGACAGGTCCTATGGCTACACCTTC.

V gene TRBV6-5 combines with J gene TRBJ2-4; D may be TRBD2 (5 bases). The CDR3 has 14 amino acids. V was pared by 0 bases and J by 7 bases, with 10 bases between. The germline V gene encodes CDR1 MNHEY and CDR2 SVGAGI. The CDR3 DNA reads as TGTGCCAGCAGTTACTCGATTAGCGAGAACATTCAGTACTTC. Its translation: CASSYSISENIQYF.

The CDR3 is CASSASNTQPQHF. The CDR3 bases are TGTGCCAGCAGCGCAAGCAACACTCAGCCCCAGCATTTT. The chain employs TRBV7-9 and TRBJ1-5; D gene ambiguous. The CDR3 has 13 amino acids. Between the trimmed V and J ends, which lost 5 bases and 6 bases, there was a span of 11 bases. CDR1 and CDR2 from the germline V gene are SEHNR and FQNEAQ (reference sequence).

The CDR3 nucleotides read TGTGCCAGCAGTGCGGGACAGGAGGGTCTTGGGGAGACCCAGTACTTC. The encoded protein is CASSAGQEGLGETQYF. The chain carries TRBV6-1 and TRBJ2-5; 8 nucleotides match TRBD1. In germline, CDR1 is MNHNS, CDR2 SASEGT. After removal of 4 bases from V and 5 bases from J, the junction contained 12 bases not matched to a gene. This CDR3 has 16 amino acids.

The chain couples TRBV19 to TRBJ2-7, with D possibly matching TRBD2 (6 bases). The CDR3 length is 14 residues. Germline lookup yields CDR1 LNHDA and CDR2 SQIVND (reference sequence). V was trimmed by 3 bases and J by 2 bases, leaving 11 bases between them. The CDR3 DNA follows: TGTGCCAGTAGTATGGGGGGAAAAGCCTACGAGCAGTACTTC. This gives the protein CASSMGGKAYEQYF.

V and J are TRBV7-9 and TRBJ1-1; D possibly corresponds to TRBD1 (6 bases). This CDR3 has 15 amino acids. V was pared by 5 bases and J by 1 base, with 14 bases between. The germline gives CDR1 SEHNR, CDR2 FQNEAQ (reference sequence). The CDR3 coding sequence is TGTGCCAGCAGCCCGTGGGGCAGGGGGAACACTGAAGCTTTCTTT. Translation: CASSPWGRGNTEAFF.

CDR3 DNA sequence: TGTGCCAGCAGCGGGGCAGACACCGGGGAGCTGTTTTTT. Translated, it gives CASSGADTGELFF. The chain is built from TRBV9 and TRBJ2-2, with no clear D. Trimming removed 3 bases from V and 3 bases from J, with 6 bases in between. CDR1 and CDR2 (germline): SGDLS, YYNGEE. The CDR3 runs 13 residues.

The rearrangement links TRBV29-1 to TRBJ1-2, with D possibly matching TRBD1 (6 bases). V lost 6 bases, J lost 2 bases, and 13 bases lay in between. The CDR3 extends over 13 amino acids. Looked up from germline, CDR1 is SQVTM and CDR2 is ANQGSEA. Here the CDR3 DNA reads TGCAGCGTCGTTCCGGGACAAAACTATGGCTACACCTTC. The encoded protein is CSVVPGQNYGYTF.

This chain links TRBV5-1 with TRBJ2-1; the D gene could be TRBD1 or TRBD2 (6 bases each). Trimming cost V 2 bases and J 8 bases, with 14 bases left between them. The CDR3 is made up of 14 amino acids. Looked up from germline, CDR1 is SGHRS and CDR2 is YFSETQ. DNA for the CDR3: TGCGCCAGCAGCTTTGAAGGGGGGATCTATGAGCAGTTCTTC. Amino acids: CASSFEGGIYEQFF.

The V call is TRBV9, the J call TRBJ2-5; D ambiguous. This CDR3 region has 15 residues. Trimming removed 4 bases from V and 5 bases from J, with 18 bases in between. Germline lookup yields CDR1 SGDLS and CDR2 YYNGEE. The CDR3 here is CASSQVSAPLETQYF. Here the CDR3 DNA reads TGTGCCAGCAGCCAAGTCAGCGCCCCTTTGGAGACCCAGTACTTC. The variable domain in full, completed from reference TRBV9 and TRBJ2-5, reads DSGVTQTPKHLITATGQRVTLRCSPRSGDLSVYWYQQSLDQGLQFLIQYYNGEERAKGNILERFSAQQFPDLHSELNLSSLELGDSALYFCASSQVSAPLETQYFGPGTRLLVL.

The rearrangement links TRBV7-2 to TRBJ2-2; maybe TRBD2 (5 bases). V was clipped by 4 bases and J by 4 bases, with 10 bases between them. Germline CDR1 and CDR2: SGHTA and FQGNSA. The CDR3 consists of 14 residues. CDR3 coding DNA: TGTGCCAGCAGCTCCGGGGTCAGCACCGGGGAGCTGTTTTTT. Its translation is CASSSGVSTGELFF.

The chain's CDR3 is CASSSPGLAGINEQFF. The CDR3 bases are TGTGCCAGCAGTTCCCCGGGACTAGCGGGGATCAATGAGCAGTTCTTC. The rearrangement joins TRBV6-5 to TRBJ2-1; 13 positions agree with TRBD2. Germline-derived CDR1 and CDR2 are MNHEY and SVGAGI. J was trimmed by 6 bases and V by 4 bases; bases with no gene match: 6. CDR3 length equals 16 residues.

This chain links TRBV6-6 with TRBJ2-4; 7 bases fit TRBD2. The ends lost 3 bases at V and 7 bases at J; junction bases unmatched: 3. Germline CDR1 reads MNHNY; CDR2 reads SVGAGI (reference sequence). The CDR3 has 13 residues. Here the CDR3 DNA reads TGTGCCAGCAGTTATGGGGAGGGGAACATTCAGTACTTC. Encoded protein: CASSYGEGNIQYF.